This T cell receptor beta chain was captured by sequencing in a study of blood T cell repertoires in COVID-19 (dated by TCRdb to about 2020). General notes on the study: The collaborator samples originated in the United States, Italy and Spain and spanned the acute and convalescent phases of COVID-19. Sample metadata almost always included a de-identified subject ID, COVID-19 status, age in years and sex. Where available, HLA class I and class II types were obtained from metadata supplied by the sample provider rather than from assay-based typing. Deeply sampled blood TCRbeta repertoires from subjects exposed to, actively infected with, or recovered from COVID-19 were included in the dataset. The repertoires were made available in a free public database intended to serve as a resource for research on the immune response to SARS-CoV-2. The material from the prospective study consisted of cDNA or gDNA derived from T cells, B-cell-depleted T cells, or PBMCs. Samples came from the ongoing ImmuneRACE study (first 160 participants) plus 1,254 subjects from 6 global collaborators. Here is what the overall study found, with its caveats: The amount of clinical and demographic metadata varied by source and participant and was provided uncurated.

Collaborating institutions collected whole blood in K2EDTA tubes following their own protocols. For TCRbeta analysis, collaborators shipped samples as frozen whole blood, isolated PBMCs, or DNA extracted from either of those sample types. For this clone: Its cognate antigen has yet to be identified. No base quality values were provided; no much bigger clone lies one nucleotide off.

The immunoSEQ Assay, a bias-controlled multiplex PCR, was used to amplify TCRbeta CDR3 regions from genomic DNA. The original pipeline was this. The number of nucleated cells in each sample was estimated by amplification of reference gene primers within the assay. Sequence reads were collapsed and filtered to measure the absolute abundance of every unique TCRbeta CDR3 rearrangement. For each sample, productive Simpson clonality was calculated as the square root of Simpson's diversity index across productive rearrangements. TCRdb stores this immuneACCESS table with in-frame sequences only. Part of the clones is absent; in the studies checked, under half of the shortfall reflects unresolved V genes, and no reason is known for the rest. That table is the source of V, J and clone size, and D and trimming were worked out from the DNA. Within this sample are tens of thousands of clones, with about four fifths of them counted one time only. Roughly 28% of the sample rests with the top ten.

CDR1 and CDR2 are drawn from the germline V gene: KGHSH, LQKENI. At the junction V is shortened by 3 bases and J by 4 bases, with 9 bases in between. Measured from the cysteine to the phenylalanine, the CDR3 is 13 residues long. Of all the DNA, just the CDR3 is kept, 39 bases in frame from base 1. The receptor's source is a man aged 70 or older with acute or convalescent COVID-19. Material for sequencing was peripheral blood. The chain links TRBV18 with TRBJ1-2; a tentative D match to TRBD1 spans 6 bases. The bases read TGTGCCAGCTCACCGGGGGACACCTATGGCTACACCTTC. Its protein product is CASSPGDTYGYTF.